These 4 T cell receptor beta chains were all obtained from the same sample, sequenced in a study of T cells in localized non-small cell lung cancer. Data came from immunoSEQ multiplex PCR; TCRdb stores just in-frame clones and leaves some out. The repertoire holds roughly 77,000 clones, with 70% to 90% as singletons. Sequenced here: peripheral blood, sampled before any cancer treatment. Receptors originate from a woman aged 40-69 years with stage I squamous cell lung carcinoma.

The genes are TRBV7-9 and TRBJ2-7; D remains unclear. CDR1 is SEHNR and CDR2 is FQNEAQ in the germline V gene (reference sequence). The CDR3 spans 12 residues. Trimming removed 5 bases at V and 3 bases at J, with 8 bases between. The CDR3 DNA sequence: TGTGCCAGCAGCCCCTCGAGCTACGAGCAGTACTTC. Translating it yields CASSPSSYEQYF. Based on the CDR3 plus reference TRBV7-9 and TRBJ2-7, the full variable domain is DTGVSQNPRHKITKRGQNVTFRCDPISEHNRLYWYRQTLGQGPEFLTYFQNEAQLEKSRLLSDRFSAERPKGSFSTLEIQRTEQGDSAMYLCASSPSSYEQYFGPGTRLTVT.

This rearrangement joins TRBV2 to TRBJ1-1, with 10 bases aligning to TRBD1. The germline gives CDR1 SNHLY, CDR2 FYNNEI. The V and J ends lost 3 bases and 4 bases, in that order; junction bases with no gene match: 5. This CDR3 has 15 residues. This CDR3 is CASSEWDRGGTEAFF. In DNA, the CDR3 is TGTGCCAGCAGTGAGTGGGACAGGGGAGGCACTGAAGCTTTCTTT.

The chain carries TRBV2 and TRBJ1-2; D remains unclear. The CDR3 is 13 amino acids. The V gene's germline CDR1 is SNHLY and CDR2 FYNNEI. V lost 5 bases and J lost 1, with 8 bases in between. The CDR3 is CASSPPNNYGYTF. For the CDR3, the DNA is TGTGCCAGCAGTCCTCCCAATAACTATGGCTACACCTTC.

The J gene is TRBJ1-2, the V gene TRBV28; D is perhaps TRBD1 (6 bases). Germline V CDR1 and CDR2: MDHEN, SYDVKM. The V end lost 6 bases, the J end lost 6 bases, and 14 bases lay between the germline ends. There are 13 residues in the CDR3. In DNA form, the CDR3 reads TGTGCCAGCAGCCTAGGACAGTTTAATGGCTACACCTTC. Its translation is CASSLGQFNGYTF.